This TCR beta chain was identified in a study of Graves' ophthalmopathy and Graves' hyperthyroidism. Study outcomes and limitations: The blood repertoire also included most expanded thyroid clonotypes above 0.001 frequency. The model predicted progression of ophthalmopathy with a sensitivity of roughly 69%, and its specificity was 72.22%.

RNA transcripts were the source from which TCR beta CDR3 regions were amplified. Second-round multiplex PCR came after first-round RT-PCR with HTBI primers. TCRdb redid the calling of the multiplex PCR reads with MiXCR, one entry per CDR3 protein. Here the sample spans about 590,000 distinct CDR3 sequences, roughly 40% being singletons. CDR1 and CDR2 (germline): SNHLY, FYNNEI. The V end lost 2 bases, the J end lost 4 bases, and 14 bases lay between the germline ends. CDR3 size: 15 residues. Pregnant or lactating patients and those with other autoimmune diseases or uncontrolled infections were excluded. Patients were diagnosed from clinical symptoms, serum thyroxine, TRAb, thyroid ultrasound and orbital computed tomography. Concerning this clonotype: Its antigen is not identified.

The V gene is TRBV2, the J gene TRBJ1-1; D may be TRBD1 (5 bases). The sample consisted of peripheral blood or thyroid tissue (not recorded which). The sequence came from an adult man with Graves' hyperthyroidism. CDR3 bases: TGTGCCAGCAGTGAACGTGGGGGTCTGGGCACTGAAGCTTTCTTT. It yields the protein CASSERGGLGTEAFF. Supplemented by reference TRBV2 and TRBJ1-1, the full variable domain reads EPEVTQTPSHQVTQMGQEVILRCVPISNHLYFYWYRQILGQKVEFLVSFYNNEISEKSEIFDDQFSVERPDGSNFTLKIRSTKLEDSAMYFCASSERGGLGTEAFFGQGTRLTVV.